Reported below is one T cell receptor (beta chain). The V and J ends lost 0 bases and 7 bases respectively, with 15 bases between them. Germline V gives CDR1 SGHTA, CDR2 FQGNSA. The CDR3 length is 16 residues. The record originates from a study of OX40 agonist ivuxolimab in advanced cancers. Study in general: Patients received ivuxolimab, an intravenous treatment, every 2 weeks at 0.01 to 10 mg/kg.

Data came from immunoSEQ multiplex PCR; TCRdb stores just in-frame clones and leaves some out. The table records 15,000 to 20,000 clones, roughly four fifths of them present only once. This sample comprised CD4+ or CD8+ T cells sorted from blood, obtained in a trial of the OX40 agonist ivuxolimab. This TCR was sampled from an adult with an advanced solid tumor such as melanoma, head and neck, liver or kidney cancer. The rearrangement uses TRBV7-2 and TRBJ1-4; maybe TRBD1 (5 bases). Here the CDR3 reads CASSLAPAGRAEKLFF. CDR3 nucleotides: TGTGCCAGCAGCTTAGCGCCGGCAGGGAGGGCTGAAAAACTGTTTTTT.